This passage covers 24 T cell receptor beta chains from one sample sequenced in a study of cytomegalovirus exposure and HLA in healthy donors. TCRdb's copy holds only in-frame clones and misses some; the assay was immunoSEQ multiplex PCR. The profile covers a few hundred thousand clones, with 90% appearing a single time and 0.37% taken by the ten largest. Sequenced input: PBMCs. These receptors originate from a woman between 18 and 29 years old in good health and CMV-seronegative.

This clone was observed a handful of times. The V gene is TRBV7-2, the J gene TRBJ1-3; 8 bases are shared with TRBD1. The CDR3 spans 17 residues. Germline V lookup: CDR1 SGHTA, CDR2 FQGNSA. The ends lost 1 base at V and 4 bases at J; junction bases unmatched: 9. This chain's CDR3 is CASSLGGQGIRGNTIYF. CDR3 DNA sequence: TGTGCCAGCAGCTTAGGAGGACAGGGTATTCGAGGAAACACCATATATTTT.

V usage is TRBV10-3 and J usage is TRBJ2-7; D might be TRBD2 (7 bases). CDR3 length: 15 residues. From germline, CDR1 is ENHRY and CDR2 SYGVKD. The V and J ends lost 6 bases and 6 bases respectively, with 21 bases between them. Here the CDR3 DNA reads TGTGCCATCAGCCACTTTGGGGGGGCGCAGTTCGAGCAGTACTTC. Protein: CAISHFGGAQFEQYF.

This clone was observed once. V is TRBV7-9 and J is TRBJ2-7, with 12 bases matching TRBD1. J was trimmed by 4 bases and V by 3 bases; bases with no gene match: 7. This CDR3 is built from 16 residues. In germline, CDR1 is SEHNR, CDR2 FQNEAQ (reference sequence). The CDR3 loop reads CASSFMGTGGGYEQYF. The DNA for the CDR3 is TGTGCCAGCAGCTTTATGGGGACAGGGGGCGGTTACGAGCAGTACTTC.

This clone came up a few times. CDR3 sequence reads: CASRGTGLYTGELFF. CDR3 coding DNA: TGTGCCAGCAGGGGGACAGGGTTGTACACCGGGGAGCTGTTTTTT. The chain is built from TRBV7-9 and TRBJ2-2; the match to TRBD1 covers 9 bases. With V trimmed by 6 bases and J by 3 bases, 5 bases remained unmatched. Germline V gives CDR1 SEHNR, CDR2 FQNEAQ (reference sequence). The CDR3 is 15 amino acids.

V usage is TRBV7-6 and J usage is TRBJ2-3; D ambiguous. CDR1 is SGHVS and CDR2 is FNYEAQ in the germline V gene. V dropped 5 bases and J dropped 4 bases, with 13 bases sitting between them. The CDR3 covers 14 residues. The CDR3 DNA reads TGTGCCAGCAGCGAAGATGACTCCCCAGATACGCAGTATTTT. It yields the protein CASSEDDSPDTQYF.

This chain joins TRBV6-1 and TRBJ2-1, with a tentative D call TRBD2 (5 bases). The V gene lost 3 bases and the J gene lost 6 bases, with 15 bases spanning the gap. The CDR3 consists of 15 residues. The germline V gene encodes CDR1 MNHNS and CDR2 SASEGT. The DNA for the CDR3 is TGTGCCAGCAGTGAGCGGTTCAGCGGCCCCAATGAGCAGTTCTTC. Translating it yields CASSERFSGPNEQFF.

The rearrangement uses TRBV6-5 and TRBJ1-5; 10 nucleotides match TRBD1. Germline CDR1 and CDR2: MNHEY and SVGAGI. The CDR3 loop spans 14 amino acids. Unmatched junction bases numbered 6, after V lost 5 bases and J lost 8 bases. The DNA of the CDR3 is TGTGCCAGCAGTACCGACAGGGGGCAAGAGCCCCAGCATTTT. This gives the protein CASSTDRGQEPQHF.

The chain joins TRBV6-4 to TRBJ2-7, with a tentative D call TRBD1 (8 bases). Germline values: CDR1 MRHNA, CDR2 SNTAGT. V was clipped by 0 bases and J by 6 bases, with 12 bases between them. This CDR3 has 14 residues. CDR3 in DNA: TGTGCCAGCAGTGACTCCTACAGGGGGGGCGAGCAGTACGTC. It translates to CASSDSYRGGEQYV.

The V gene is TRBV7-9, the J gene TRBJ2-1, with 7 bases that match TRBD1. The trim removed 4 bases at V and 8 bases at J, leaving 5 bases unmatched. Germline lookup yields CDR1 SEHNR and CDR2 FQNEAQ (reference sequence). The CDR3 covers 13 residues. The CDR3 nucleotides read TGTGCCAGCAGCTCGCAAGGGGGCGATGAGCAGTTCTTC. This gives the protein CASSSQGGDEQFF.

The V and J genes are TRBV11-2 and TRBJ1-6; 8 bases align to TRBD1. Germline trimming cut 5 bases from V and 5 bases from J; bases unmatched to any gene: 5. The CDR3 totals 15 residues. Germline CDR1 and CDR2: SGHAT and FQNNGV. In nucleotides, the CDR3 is TGTGCCAGCAGCGAAGGACAGGGCGATAATTCACCCCTCCACTTT. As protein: CASSEGQGDNSPLHF.

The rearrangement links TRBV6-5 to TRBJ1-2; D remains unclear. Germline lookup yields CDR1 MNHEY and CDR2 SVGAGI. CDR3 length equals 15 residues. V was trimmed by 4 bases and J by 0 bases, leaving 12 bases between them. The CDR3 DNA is TGTGCCAGCAGTTCTCCCGGTCTAGCTAACTATGGCTACACCTTC. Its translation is CASSSPGLANYGYTF.

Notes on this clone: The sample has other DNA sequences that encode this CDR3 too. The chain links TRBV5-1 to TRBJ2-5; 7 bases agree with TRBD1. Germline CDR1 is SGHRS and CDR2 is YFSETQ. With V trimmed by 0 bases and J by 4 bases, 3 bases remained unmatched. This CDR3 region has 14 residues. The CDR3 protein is CASSLEGGRETQYF. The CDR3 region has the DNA TGCGCCAGCAGCTTGGAAGGGGGCAGAGAGACCCAGTACTTC. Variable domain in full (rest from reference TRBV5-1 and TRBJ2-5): KAGVTQTPRYLIKTRGQQVTLSCSPISGHRSVSWYQQTPGQGLQFLFEYFSETQRNKGNFPGRFSGRQFSNSRSEMNVSTLELGDSALYLCASSLEGGRETQYFGPGTRLLVL.

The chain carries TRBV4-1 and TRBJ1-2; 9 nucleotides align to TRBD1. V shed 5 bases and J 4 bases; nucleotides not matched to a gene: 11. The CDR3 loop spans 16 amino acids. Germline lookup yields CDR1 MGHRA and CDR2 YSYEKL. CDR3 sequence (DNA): TGCGCCAGCAGCGCCGATTGGGACAGGGCTCGCTATGGCTACACCTTC. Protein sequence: CASSADWDRARYGYTF.

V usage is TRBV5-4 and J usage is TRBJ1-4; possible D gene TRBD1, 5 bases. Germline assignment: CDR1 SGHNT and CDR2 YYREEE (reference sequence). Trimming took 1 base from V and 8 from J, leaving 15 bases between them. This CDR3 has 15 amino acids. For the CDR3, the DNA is TGTGCCAGCAGCTTGACAGTCTCCACAGGCGAAAAACTGTTTTTT. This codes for CASSLTVSTGEKLFF.

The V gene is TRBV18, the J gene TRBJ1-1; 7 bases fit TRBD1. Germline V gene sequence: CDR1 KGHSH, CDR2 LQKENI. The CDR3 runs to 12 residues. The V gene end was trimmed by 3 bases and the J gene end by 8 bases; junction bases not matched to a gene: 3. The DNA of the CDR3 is TGTGCCAGCTCACCGGGACAGACAGAAGCTTTCTTT. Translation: CASSPGQTEAFF.

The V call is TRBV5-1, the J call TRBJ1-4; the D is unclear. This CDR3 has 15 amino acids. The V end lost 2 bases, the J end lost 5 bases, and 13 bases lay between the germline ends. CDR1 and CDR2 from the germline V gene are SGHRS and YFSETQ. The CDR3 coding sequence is TGCGCCAGCAGCTTAGCCCCCGATGTGAATGAAAAACTGTTTTTT. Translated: CASSLAPDVNEKLFF.

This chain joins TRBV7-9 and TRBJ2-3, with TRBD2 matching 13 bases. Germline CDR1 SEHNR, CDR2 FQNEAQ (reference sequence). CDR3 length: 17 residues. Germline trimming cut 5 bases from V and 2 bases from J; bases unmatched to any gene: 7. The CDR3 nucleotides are TGTGCCAGCAGCCCCCGGACTAGCGGGAGACACACAGATACGCAGTATTTT. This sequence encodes CASSPRTSGRHTDTQYF.

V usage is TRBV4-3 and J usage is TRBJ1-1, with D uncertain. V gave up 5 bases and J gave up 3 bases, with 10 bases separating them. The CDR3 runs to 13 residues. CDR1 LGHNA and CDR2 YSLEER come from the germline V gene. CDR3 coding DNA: TGCGCCAGCAGCTACAACACCTACACTGAAGCTTTCTTT. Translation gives CASSYNTYTEAFF.

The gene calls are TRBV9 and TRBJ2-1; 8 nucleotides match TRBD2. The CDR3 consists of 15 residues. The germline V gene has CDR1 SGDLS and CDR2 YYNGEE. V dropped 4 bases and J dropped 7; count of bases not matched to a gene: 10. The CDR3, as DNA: TGTGCCAGCAGCCCTCGGGGGGGGCTTATGAATGAGCAGTTCTTC. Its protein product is CASSPRGGLMNEQFF.

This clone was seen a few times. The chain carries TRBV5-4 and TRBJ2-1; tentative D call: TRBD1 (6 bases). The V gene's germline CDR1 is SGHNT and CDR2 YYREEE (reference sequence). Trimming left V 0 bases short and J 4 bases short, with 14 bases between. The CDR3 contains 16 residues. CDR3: CASSLDRSGVYNEQFF. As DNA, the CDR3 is TGTGCCAGCAGCTTGGATCGGTCAGGGGTTTACAATGAGCAGTTCTTC.

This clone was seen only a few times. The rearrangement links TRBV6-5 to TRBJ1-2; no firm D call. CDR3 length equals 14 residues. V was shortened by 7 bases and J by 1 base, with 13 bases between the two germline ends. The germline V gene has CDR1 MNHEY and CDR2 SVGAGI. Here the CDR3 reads CASTSPHSNYGYTF. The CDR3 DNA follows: TGTGCCAGCACTTCCCCCCACAGTAACTATGGCTACACCTTC.

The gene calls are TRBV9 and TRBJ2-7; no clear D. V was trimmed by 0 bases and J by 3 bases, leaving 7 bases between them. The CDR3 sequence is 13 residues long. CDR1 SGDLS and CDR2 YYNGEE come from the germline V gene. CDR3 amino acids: CASSVGVFYEQYF. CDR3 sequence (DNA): TGTGCCAGCAGCGTAGGAGTGTTCTACGAGCAGTACTTC. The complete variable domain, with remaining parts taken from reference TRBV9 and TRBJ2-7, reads DSGVTQTPKHLITATGQRVTLRCSPRSGDLSVYWYQQSLDQGLQFLIQYYNGEERAKGNILERFSAQQFPDLHSELNLSSLELGDSALYFCASSVGVFYEQYFGPGTRLTVT.

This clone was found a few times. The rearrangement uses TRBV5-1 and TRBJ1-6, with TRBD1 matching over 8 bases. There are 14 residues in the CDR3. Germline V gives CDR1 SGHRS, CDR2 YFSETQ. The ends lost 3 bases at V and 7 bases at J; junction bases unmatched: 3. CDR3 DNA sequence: TGCGCCAGCAGCTCACGACAGGGGAATTCACCCCTCCACTTT. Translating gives CASSSRQGNSPLHF.

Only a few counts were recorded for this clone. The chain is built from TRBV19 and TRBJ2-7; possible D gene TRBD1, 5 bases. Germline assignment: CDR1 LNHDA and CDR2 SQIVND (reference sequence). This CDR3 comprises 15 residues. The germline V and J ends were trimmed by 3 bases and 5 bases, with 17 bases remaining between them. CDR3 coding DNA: TGTGCCAGTAGTATTGGGCAGGGCGCACGGCACGAGCAGTACTTC. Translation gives CASSIGQGARHEQYF.